This T cell receptor beta chain was identified during a study of cytomegalovirus exposure and HLA in healthy donors. Background on the study: Within an early data release were around 80 million unique TCRs drawn from HLA-typed donors. Study-wide results and caveats: CMV serostatus stood as the only immune exposure information on hand. Presence/absence results assume similar sequencing depth per donor, which may not hold.

PCR amplification relied on 60 Vbeta primers (plus 13 Jbeta primers). Sequenced by immunoSEQ multiplex PCR; TCRdb stores in-frame clones only, minus some. This sample has 85,000 to 130,000 clones; more than 60% occur once, and the top ten carry approximately 4.3%. A word on this clone: The antigen is not known.

Sequencing was carried out using PBMCs. The TCR sequence derives from a young woman in good health and CMV-seropositive.

The CDR3 region is CAIGGTNTEAFF. The CDR3 region has the DNA TGTGCCATCGGCGGTACCAACACTGAAGCTTTCTTT. The chain recombines TRBV10-3 with TRBJ1-1; no definite D call. The ends were cut back, 8 bases at V and 2 bases at J, with 9 bases in the middle. Germline V gives CDR1 ENHRY, CDR2 SYGVKD. The CDR3 sequence is 12 residues long.